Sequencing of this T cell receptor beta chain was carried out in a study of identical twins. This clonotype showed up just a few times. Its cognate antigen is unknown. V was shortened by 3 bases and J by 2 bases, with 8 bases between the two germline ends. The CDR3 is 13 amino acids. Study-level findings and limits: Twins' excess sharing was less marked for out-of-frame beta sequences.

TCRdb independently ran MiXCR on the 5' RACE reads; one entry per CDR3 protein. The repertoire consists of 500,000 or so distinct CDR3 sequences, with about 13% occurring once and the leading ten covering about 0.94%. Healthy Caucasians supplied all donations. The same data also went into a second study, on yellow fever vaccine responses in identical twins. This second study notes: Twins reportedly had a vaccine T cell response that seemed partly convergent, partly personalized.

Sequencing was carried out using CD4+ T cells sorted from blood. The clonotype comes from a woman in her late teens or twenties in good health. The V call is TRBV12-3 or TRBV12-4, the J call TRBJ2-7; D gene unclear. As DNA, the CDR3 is TGTGCCAGCAGTTTGCGGCACACCTACGAGCAGTACTTC. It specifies CASSLRHTYEQYF.